Listed here are 17 T cell receptor beta chains from one sample, sequenced in a study of blood T cell repertoires in COVID-19 (TCRdb year 2020). Library preparation was by the immunoSEQ multiplex PCR assay. TCRdb holds this immuneACCESS table with in-frame rearrangements only. Some clones are missing; in checked studies, unresolved V genes explain under half, and the rest has no known cause. This sample holds about 150,000 clones; 85% to 90% were observed only once. Over 12% of the sample belongs to the ten largest clones. The sequencing sample was made of peripheral blood. These receptors were taken from a woman aged 40-49 years with acute or convalescent COVID-19.

The chain links TRBV29-1 to TRBJ2-7; 14 nucleotides line up with TRBD2. Germline V lookup: CDR1 SQVTM, CDR2 ANQGSEA. CDR3 length: 16 residues. Trimming at V came to 5 bases and at J to 0 bases, leaving 6 bases not matched to a gene. CDR3 DNA sequence: TGCAGCGTTACCGGGACTAGCGGGAGAGTCTCCTACGAGCAGTACTTC. Protein: CSVTGTSGRVSYEQYF.

The V gene is TRBV7-3, the J gene TRBJ2-1; 10 positions agree with TRBD2. Germline loops: CDR1 SGHTA, CDR2 FQGTGA. Trimming at V came to 5 bases and at J to 10 bases, leaving 11 bases not matched to a gene. The CDR3 totals 15 residues. The CDR3 region has the DNA TGTGCCAGCAGCCAGAGCGGGGGGGCCCCAAGGGAGCAGTTCTTC. Translated, it gives CASSQSGGAPREQFF.

The rearrangement links TRBV24-1 to TRBJ2-1, with no clear D. Germline V gives CDR1 KGHDR, CDR2 SFDVKD. V lost 3 bases to trimming and J lost 5 bases, with 7 bases between them. The CDR3 is made up of 13 amino acids. The CDR3 nucleotides are TGTGCCACCAGTGATACAGTACACAATGAGCAGTTCTTC. Translating gives CATSDTVHNEQFF.

The rearrangement links TRBV30 to TRBJ2-7; 14 bases fit TRBD2. Germline V gene lookup returns CDR1 GTSNPN and CDR2 SVGIG (reference sequence). The CDR3 loop spans 17 amino acids. V lost 0 bases to trimming and J lost 3 bases; unmatched junction nucleotides: 7. DNA of the CDR3: TGTGCCTGGAGTGTCTTAAGGACTAGCGGGGGGAACTACGAGCAGTACTTC. As protein: CAWSVLRTSGGNYEQYF.

This chain connects TRBV5-3 to TRBJ2-3; a possible D gene is TRBD1 (6 bases). TRBV5-3 is marked as an open reading frame, function uncertain. This CDR3 contains 16 residues. Trimming left V 2 bases short and J 0 bases short, with 13 bases between. The CDR3 nucleotides are TGTGCCAGAAGCTTAGAAGACAGGCCTAGCACAGATACGCAGTATTTT. This codes for CARSLEDRPSTDTQYF.

The chain is built from TRBV5-5 and TRBJ2-3, with a tentative D call TRBD1 (5 bases). V was clipped by 0 bases and J by 4 bases, with 12 bases between them. Germline-derived CDR1 and CDR2 are SGHKS and YYEKEE (reference sequence). The CDR3 has 15 amino acids. The CDR3: CASSLVGEGADTQYF. CDR3 DNA sequence: TGTGCCAGCAGCTTGGTTGGCGAAGGGGCAGATACGCAGTATTTT.

This chain uses TRBV11-2 with TRBJ2-1, with 8 bases that match TRBD1. With V trimmed by 4 bases and J by 15 bases, 8 bases remained unmatched. The CDR3 is made up of 12 amino acids. Germline CDR1 SGHAT, CDR2 FQNNGV. For the CDR3, the DNA is TGTGCCAGCAGCTGGGACAGGTCAAAGGGGTTCTTC. This translates into CASSWDRSKGFF.

This CDR3 reads CASSMSRQATAFF. As DNA, the CDR3 is TGTGCCAGTAGTATGAGCCGGCAGGCCACAGCTTTCTTT. The chain joins TRBV19 to TRBJ1-1; D remains unclear. The V end was cut by 3 bases, the J end by 10 bases, with 15 bases between. CDR3 length: 13 amino acids. Germline CDR1 reads LNHDA; CDR2 reads SQIVND (reference sequence). The variable domain in full, completed from reference TRBV19 and TRBJ1-1, reads DGGITQSPKYLFRKEGQNVTLSCEQNLNHDAMYWYRQDPGQGLRLIYYSQIVNDFQKGDIAEGYSVSREKKESFPLTVTSAQKNPTAFYLCASSMSRQATAFFGQGTRLTVV.

The rearrangement links TRBV30 to TRBJ2-7; a weak D match, TRBD1 (5 bases). Germline assignment: CDR1 GTSNPN and CDR2 SVGIG (reference sequence). V shed 2 bases and J shed 2 bases, with 10 bases lying between them. CDR3 size: 13 residues. Here the CDR3 reads CAWSLDTTYEQYF. In DNA form, the CDR3 reads TGTGCCTGGAGTTTGGACACAACCTACGAGCAGTACTTC.

The chain has TRBV19 and TRBJ1-2, with TRBD1 identical over 7 bases. The germline gives CDR1 LNHDA, CDR2 SQIVND (reference sequence). V lost 6 bases and J lost 2; bases outside the gene matches: 6. CDR3 length: 14 residues. This CDR3 is CASSLWDRNYGYTF. For the CDR3, the DNA is TGTGCCAGTAGCCTCTGGGACAGAAACTATGGCTACACCTTC.

The chain carries TRBV6-5 and TRBJ1-2; D remains unclear. The germline gives CDR1 MNHEY, CDR2 SVGAGI. The germline V and J ends were trimmed by 7 bases and 6 bases, with 15 bases remaining between them. This CDR3 region has 13 residues. CDR3 nucleotide sequence: TGTGCCAGCAATTATGCGGGTTGGGATGGCTACACCTTC. As protein: CASNYAGWDGYTF.

The chain combines TRBV20-1 with TRBJ1-5; D unclear. Germline values: CDR1 DFQATT, CDR2 SNEGSKA (reference sequence). The V gene lost 3 bases and the J gene lost 7 bases, with 16 bases spanning the gap. The CDR3 is 14 residues long. CDR3 residues: CSASSTAPEQPQHF. The CDR3 region has the DNA TGCAGTGCTAGTTCCACAGCCCCCGAACAGCCCCAGCATTTT.

The V and J genes are TRBV7-6 and TRBJ2-1; 11 bases map to TRBD2. Germline-derived CDR1 and CDR2 are SGHVS and FNYEAQ. This CDR3 region has 17 residues. The junction had 2 bases not matched to a gene; V was cut back by 1 base and J by 0 bases. CDR3 protein: CASSLVTSGSSYNEQFF. DNA for the CDR3: TGTGCCAGCAGCTTAGTTACTAGCGGGAGCTCCTACAATGAGCAGTTCTTC.

The J gene is TRBJ2-1, the V gene TRBV3-1 (or the pseudogene TRBV3-2), with D tentatively TRBD2 (6 bases). Trimming removed 3 bases at V and 4 bases at J, with 10 bases between. This CDR3 has 14 residues. Germline V gene lookup returns CDR1 LGHDT and CDR2 YNNKEL (reference sequence). The chain's CDR3 is CASSHDAGYNEQFF. The CDR3, as DNA: TGTGCCAGCAGCCACGATGCGGGATACAATGAGCAGTTCTTC.

The chain links TRBV6-5 to TRBJ2-2; 7 bases are a match to TRBD1. This CDR3 region has 15 residues. Germline V CDR1 and CDR2: MNHEY, SVGAGI. The trim removed 5 bases at V and 4 bases at J, leaving 7 bases unmatched. The CDR3 DNA follows: TGTGCCAGCAGTAATACAGGGGTCGGCACCGGGGAGCTGTTTTTT. As protein: CASSNTGVGTGELFF.

This clone was found once. This chain uses TRBV6-5 with TRBJ1-4; tentative D call: TRBD1 (6 bases). V gave up 6 bases and J gave up 3 bases, with 14 bases separating them. Germline V gene sequence: CDR1 MNHEY, CDR2 SVGAGI. CDR3 length equals 15 residues. As DNA, the CDR3 is TGTGCCAGCAGCGACGGGGGGGGCCCTAATGAAAAACTGTTTTTT. Its protein is CASSDGGGPNEKLFF.

This clone was counted once. The chain links TRBV7-7 to TRBJ2-3, with a possible D match to TRBD2 (5 bases). The germline V gene has CDR1 SSHAT and CDR2 FNYEAQ (reference sequence). The V gene lost 5 bases and the J gene lost 0 bases, with 15 bases spanning the gap. The CDR3 contains 16 residues. CDR3: CASSPRPGSSTDTQYF. The CDR3 region has the DNA TGTGCCAGCAGCCCAAGACCGGGATCTAGCACAGATACGCAGTATTTT.